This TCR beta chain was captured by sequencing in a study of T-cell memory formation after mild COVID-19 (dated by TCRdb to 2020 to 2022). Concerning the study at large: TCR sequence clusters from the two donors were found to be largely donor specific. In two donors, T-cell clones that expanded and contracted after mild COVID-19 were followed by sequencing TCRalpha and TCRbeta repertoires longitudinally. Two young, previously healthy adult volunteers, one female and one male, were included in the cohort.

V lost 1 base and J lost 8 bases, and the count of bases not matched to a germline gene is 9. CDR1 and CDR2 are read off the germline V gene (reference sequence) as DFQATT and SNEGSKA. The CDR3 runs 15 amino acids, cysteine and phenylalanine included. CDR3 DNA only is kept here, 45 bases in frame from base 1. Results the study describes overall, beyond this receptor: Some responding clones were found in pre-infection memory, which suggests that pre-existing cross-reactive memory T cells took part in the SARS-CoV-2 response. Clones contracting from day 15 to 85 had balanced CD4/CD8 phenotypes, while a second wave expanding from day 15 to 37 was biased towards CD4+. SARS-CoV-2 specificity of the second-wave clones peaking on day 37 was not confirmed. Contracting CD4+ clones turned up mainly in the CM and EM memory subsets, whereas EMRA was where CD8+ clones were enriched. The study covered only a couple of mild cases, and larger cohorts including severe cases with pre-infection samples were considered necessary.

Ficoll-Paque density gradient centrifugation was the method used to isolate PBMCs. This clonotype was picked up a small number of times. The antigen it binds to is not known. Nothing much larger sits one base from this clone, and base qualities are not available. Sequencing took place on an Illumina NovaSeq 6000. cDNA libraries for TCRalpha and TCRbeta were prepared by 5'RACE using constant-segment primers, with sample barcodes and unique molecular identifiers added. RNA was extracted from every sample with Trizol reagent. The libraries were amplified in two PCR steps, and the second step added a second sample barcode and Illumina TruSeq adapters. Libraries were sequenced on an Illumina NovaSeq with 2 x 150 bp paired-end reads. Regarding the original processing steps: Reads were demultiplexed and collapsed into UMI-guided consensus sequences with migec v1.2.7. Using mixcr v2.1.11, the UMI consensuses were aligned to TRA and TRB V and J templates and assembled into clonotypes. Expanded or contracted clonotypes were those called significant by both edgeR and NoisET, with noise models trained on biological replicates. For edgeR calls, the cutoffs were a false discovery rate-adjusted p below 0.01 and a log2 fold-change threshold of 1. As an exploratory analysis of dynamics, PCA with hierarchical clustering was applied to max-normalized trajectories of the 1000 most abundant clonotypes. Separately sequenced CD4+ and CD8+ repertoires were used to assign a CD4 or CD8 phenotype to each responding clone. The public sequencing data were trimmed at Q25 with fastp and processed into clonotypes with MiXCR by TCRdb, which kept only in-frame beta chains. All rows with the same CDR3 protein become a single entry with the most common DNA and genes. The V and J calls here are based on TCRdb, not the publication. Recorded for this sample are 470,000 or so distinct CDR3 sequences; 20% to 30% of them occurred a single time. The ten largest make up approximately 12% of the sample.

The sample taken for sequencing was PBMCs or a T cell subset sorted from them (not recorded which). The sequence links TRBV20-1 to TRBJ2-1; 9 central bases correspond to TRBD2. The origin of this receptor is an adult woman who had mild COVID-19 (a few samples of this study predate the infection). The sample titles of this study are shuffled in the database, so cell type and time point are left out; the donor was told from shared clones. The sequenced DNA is TGCAGTGCTAGAGTGGCGGGGGGGCATAGGGATGAGCAGTTCTTC. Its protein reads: CSARVAGGHRDEQFF.